This entry concerns a single TCR beta chain. The method was immunoSEQ multiplex PCR; TCRdb's version includes in-frame clones alone and lacks a portion of them. The repertoire holds 350,000 to 450,000 clones, with 75% to 95% as singletons. This entry comes from a study of control samples from healthy donors and cancer patients. Trimming removed 3 bases at V and 8 bases at J, with 16 bases between. The germline V gene encodes CDR1 SQVTM and CDR2 ANQGSEA. The CDR3 length is 13 residues. Sequencing used PBMCs. The source of this sequence is a man aged 40-49 years with head and neck cancer. The rearrangement links TRBV29-1 to TRBJ1-2; D call uncertain. The CDR3 DNA sequence: TGCAGCGTTGAGTCAGGCTTGGAGTCCGGCTACACCTTC. Translation: CSVESGLESGYTF.